These T cell receptor beta chains were read from a single sample in a study of immune heterogeneity within non-small cell lung tumors. In TCRdb, the multiplex PCR reads were re-called with MiXCR into one record per CDR3 protein. Of roughly 3,500 distinct CDR3 sequences listed, 50% to 65% were seen once; the top ten hold over 9.5%. Sequencing was performed on lung tumor tissue. The receptors come from a man in his sixties with non-small cell lung cancer. Each CDR3 is given with its conserved first and last residue. Each record gives: V gene, clone size, D gene, J gene, CDR3 length, CDR3 DNA, CDR3 protein. A D gene is named only where the DNA matches it firmly. Part of the rows lack a size; the others show once, few, many or a class for expanded clones.

V gene: TRBV5-1; clone size: medium-sized; D gene: -; J gene: TRBJ2-1; CDR3 length: 13; CDR3 DNA: TGCGCCAGCAGCTCCAGCGGTCTGAATGAGCAGTTCTTC; CDR3 protein: CASSSSGLNEQFF
V gene: TRBV4-1; clone size: medium-sized; D gene: TRBD2; J gene: TRBJ2-1; CDR3 length: 17; CDR3 DNA: TGCGCCAGCAGCCAAGTAGCGGGAGGGCAGGGAGGGAATGAGCAGTTCTTC; CDR3 protein: CASSQVAGGQGGNEQFF
V gene: TRBV20-1; clone size: -; D gene: TRBD2; J gene: TRBJ2-7; CDR3 length: 15; CDR3 DNA: TGCAGTGCTAGAGATCTAGCGGGACTCACTCGCGAGCAGTACTTC; CDR3 protein: CSARDLAGLTREQYF
V gene: TRBV7-9; clone size: medium-sized; D gene: -; J gene: TRBJ2-3; CDR3 length: 14; CDR3 DNA: TGTGCCAGCAGCCCCCGAAGAGGAGAAGATACGCAGTATTTT; CDR3 protein: CASSPRRGEDTQYF
V gene: TRBV20-1; clone size: medium-sized; D gene: -; J gene: TRBJ1-2; CDR3 length: 15; CDR3 DNA: TGCAGTGCTAGTCGGCCACCCAGAGGGCTCTATGGCTACACCTTC; CDR3 protein: CSASRPPRGLYGYTF
V gene: TRBV20-1; clone size: medium-sized; D gene: -; J gene: TRBJ2-1; CDR3 length: 14; CDR3 DNA: TGCAGTGCTAAAAGACAAAGGCTAGACGGTGAGCAGTTCTTC; CDR3 protein: CSAKRQRLDGEQFF
V gene: TRBV5-1; clone size: large; D gene: TRBD1; J gene: TRBJ1-3; CDR3 length: 17; CDR3 DNA: TGCGCCAGCAGCTTGGGACAGGGAGGGCTCTCTGGAAACACCATATATTTT; CDR3 protein: CASSLGQGGLSGNTIYF
V gene: TRBV12-3/TRBV12-4; clone size: -; D gene: TRBD2; J gene: TRBJ2-3; CDR3 length: 14; CDR3 DNA: TGTGTCAGCAGTATCAGCGGGACTACAGATACGCAGTATTTT; CDR3 protein: CVSSISGTTDTQYF
V gene: TRBV12-3/TRBV12-4; clone size: -; D gene: -; J gene: TRBJ2-1; CDR3 length: 15; CDR3 DNA: TGTGCCAGCAGTGAAGACAGGAGCTCCTACAATGAGCAGTTCTTC; CDR3 protein: CASSEDRSSYNEQFF
V gene: TRBV28; clone size: -; D gene: -; J gene: TRBJ2-1; CDR3 length: 12; CDR3 DNA: TGTGCCAGCAGTTTGAACCCAAATGAGCAGTTCTTC; CDR3 protein: CASSLNPNEQFF
V gene: TRBV6-4; clone size: -; D gene: -; J gene: TRBJ1-5; CDR3 length: 14; CDR3 DNA: TGTGCCAGCAGTGACGGGCCAGGGGCACAGCCCCAGCATTTT; CDR3 protein: CASSDGPGAQPQHF
V gene: TRBV29-1; clone size: medium-sized; D gene: TRBD1; J gene: TRBJ2-6; CDR3 length: 17; CDR3 DNA: TGCAGCGTCGTACCGGGACAGGGAGACTCTGGGGCCAACGTCCTGACTTTC; CDR3 protein: CSVVPGQGDSGANVLTF
V gene: TRBV18; clone size: -; D gene: TRBD2; J gene: TRBJ2-2; CDR3 length: 17; CDR3 DNA: TGTGCCAGCTCACTCCCAACGGCGGGAGCGAACACCGGGGAGCTGTTTTTT; CDR3 protein: CASSLPTAGANTGELFF
V gene: TRBV10-3; clone size: medium-sized; D gene: -; J gene: TRBJ1-2; CDR3 length: 15; CDR3 DNA: TGTGCCATCAGTGGCGGCGAGAATCTTAACTATGGCTACACCTTC; CDR3 protein: CAISGGENLNYGYTF
V gene: TRBV6-1; clone size: -; D gene: -; J gene: TRBJ2-1; CDR3 length: 14; CDR3 DNA: TGTGCCAGCAGTAGGGCGGGACTGCGGAATGAGCAGTTCTTC; CDR3 protein: CASSRAGLRNEQFF
V gene: TRBV28; clone size: -; D gene: TRBD1; J gene: TRBJ1-1; CDR3 length: 14; CDR3 DNA: TGTGCCACCAAGACAGGGGACTTGAACACTGAAGCTTTCTTT; CDR3 protein: CATKTGDLNTEAFF
V gene: TRBV5-5; clone size: -; D gene: -; J gene: TRBJ2-3; CDR3 length: 14; CDR3 DNA: TGTGCCAGCAGCTTCATCGACAGCACAGATACGCAGTATTTT; CDR3 protein: CASSFIDSTDTQYF
V gene: TRBV6-1; clone size: -; D gene: -; J gene: TRBJ2-7; CDR3 length: 16; CDR3 DNA: TGTGCCAGCAGTGAAGCGGGTGGAGCAGATTATTACGGGCAGTACTTC; CDR3 protein: CASSEAGGADYYGQYF